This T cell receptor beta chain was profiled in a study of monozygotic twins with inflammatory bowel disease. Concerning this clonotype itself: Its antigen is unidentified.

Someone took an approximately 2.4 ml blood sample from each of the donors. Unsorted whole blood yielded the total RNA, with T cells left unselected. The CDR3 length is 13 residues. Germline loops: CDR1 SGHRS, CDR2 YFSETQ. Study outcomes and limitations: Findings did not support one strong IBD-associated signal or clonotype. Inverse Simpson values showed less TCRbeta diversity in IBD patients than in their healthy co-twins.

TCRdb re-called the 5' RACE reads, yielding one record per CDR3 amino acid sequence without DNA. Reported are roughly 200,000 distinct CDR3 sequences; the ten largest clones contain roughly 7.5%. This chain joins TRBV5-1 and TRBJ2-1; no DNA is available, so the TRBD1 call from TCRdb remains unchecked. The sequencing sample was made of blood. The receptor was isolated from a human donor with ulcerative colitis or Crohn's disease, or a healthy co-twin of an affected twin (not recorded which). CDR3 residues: CASSPGTENEQFF.